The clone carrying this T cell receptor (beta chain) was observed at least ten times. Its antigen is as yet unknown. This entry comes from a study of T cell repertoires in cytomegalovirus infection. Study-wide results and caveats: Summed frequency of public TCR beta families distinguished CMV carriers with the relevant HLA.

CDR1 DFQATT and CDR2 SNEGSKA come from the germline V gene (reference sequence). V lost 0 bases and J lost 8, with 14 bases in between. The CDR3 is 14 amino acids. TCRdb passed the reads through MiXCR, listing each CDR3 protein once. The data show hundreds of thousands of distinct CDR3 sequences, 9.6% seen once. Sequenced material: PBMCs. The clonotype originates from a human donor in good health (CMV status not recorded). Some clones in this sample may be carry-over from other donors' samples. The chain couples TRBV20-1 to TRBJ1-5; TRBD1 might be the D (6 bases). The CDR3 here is CSARDLQGGEPQHF. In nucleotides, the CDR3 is TGCAGTGCTAGAGATTTACAGGGCGGTGAGCCCCAGCATTTT.